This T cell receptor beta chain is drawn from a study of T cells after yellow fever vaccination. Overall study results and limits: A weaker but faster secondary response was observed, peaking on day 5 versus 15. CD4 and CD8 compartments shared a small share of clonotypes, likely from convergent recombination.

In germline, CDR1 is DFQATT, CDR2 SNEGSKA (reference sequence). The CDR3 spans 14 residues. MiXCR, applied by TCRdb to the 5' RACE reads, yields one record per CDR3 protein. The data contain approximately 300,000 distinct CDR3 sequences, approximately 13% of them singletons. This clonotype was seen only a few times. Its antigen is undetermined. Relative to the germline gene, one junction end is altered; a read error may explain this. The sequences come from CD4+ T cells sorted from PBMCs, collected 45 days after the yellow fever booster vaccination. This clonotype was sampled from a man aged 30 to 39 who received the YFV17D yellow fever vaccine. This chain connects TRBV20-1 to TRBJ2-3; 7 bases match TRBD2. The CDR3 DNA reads TGCAGTGCCAGAGCGGGATCCGGCACAGATACGCAGTATTTT. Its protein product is CSARAGSGTDTQYF.